This TCR beta chain is drawn from a study of beta chain features in type 1 diabetes. General study findings and limits: All four CD4+ subsets of Type 1 diabetes patients contained TCRB CDR3s that were moderately but significantly shorter.

This clone has just a few counts. Its specificity is unknown. Other nucleotide sequences in the sample specify the same CDR3. Every bit of the isolated RNA underwent reverse transcription, so sequencing read expressed TCRB transcripts. Assay: immunoSEQ multiplex PCR; the TCRdb copy retains only in-frame clones and omits some. The top ten hold 0.03% to 0.04% of the sample, which has approximately 250,000 clones, around 10% seen once. In germline, CDR1 is SGHRS, CDR2 YFSETQ. The ends were cut back, 0 bases at V and 0 bases at J, with 6 bases in the middle. The CDR3 covers 14 residues. V is TRBV5-1 and J is TRBJ2-5; possible D gene TRBD1, 6 bases. Sequenced material: naive CD4+ T cells from blood. The source is a woman aged 18-29 years in good health. The CDR3 DNA follows: TGCGCCAGCAGCTTGGCAGGGGACCAAGAGACCCAGTACTTC. Its protein product is CASSLAGDQETQYF.